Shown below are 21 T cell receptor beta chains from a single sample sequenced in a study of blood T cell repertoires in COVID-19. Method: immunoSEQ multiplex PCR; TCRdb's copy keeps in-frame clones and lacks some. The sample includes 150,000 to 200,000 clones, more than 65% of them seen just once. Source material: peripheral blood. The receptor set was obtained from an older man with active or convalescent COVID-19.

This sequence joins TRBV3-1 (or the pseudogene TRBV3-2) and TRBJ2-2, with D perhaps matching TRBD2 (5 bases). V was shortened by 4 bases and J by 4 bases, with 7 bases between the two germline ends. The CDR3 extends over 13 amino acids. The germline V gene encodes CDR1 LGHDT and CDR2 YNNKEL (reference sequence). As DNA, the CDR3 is TGTGCCAGCAGCCGGGCGGGCACCGGGGAGCTGTTTTTT. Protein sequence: CASSRAGTGELFF.

CDR3 sequence: CASSGNRVKAYEQYF. DNA of the CDR3: TGTGCCAGCAGTGGTAACAGGGTTAAGGCATACGAGCAGTACTTC. The J gene is TRBJ2-7, the V gene TRBV28, with a weak D call TRBD1 (6 bases). V shed 5 bases and J shed 4 bases, with 18 bases lying between them. CDR3 length: 15 amino acids. Germline lookup yields CDR1 MDHEN and CDR2 SYDVKM.

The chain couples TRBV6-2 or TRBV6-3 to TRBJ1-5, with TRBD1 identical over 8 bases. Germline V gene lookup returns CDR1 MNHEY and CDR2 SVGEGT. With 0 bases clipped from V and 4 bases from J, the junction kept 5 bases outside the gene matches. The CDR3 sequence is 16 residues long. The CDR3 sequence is CASSYSDRGSNQPQHF. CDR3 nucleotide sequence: TGTGCCAGCAGTTACTCCGACAGGGGATCAAATCAGCCCCAGCATTTT.

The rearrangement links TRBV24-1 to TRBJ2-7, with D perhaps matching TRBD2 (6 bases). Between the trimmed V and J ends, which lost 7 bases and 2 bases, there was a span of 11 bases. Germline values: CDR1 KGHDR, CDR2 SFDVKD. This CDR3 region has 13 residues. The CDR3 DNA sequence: TGTGCCACCAGCGGGAGCCCGGCCTACGAGCAGTACTTC. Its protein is CATSGSPAYEQYF.

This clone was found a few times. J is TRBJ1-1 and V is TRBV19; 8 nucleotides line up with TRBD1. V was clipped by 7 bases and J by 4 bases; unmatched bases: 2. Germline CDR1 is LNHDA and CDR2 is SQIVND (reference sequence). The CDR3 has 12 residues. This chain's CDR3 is CASIDRGTEAFF. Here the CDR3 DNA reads TGTGCCAGTATTGACAGGGGCACTGAAGCTTTCTTT.

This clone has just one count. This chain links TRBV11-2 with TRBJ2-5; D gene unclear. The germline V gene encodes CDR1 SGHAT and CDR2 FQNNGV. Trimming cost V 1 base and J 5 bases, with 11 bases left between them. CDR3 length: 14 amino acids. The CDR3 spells CASSLGLVGETQYF. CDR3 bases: TGTGCCAGCAGCTTAGGTCTAGTTGGTGAGACCCAGTACTTC.

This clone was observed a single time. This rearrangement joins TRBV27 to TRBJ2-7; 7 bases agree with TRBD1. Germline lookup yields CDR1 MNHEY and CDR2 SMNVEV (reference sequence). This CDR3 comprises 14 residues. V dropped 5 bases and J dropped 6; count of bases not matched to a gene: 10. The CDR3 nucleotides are TGTGCCAGCAGTCTCGACAGGGTAAGCGGCGAGCAGTACTTC. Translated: CASSLDRVSGEQYF.

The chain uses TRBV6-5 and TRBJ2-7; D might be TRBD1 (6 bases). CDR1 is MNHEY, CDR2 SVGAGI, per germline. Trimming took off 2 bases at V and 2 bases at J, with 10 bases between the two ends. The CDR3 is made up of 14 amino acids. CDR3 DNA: TGTGCCAGCAGTTACAAGGACAGTACCTACGAGCAGTACTTC. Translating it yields CASSYKDSTYEQYF.

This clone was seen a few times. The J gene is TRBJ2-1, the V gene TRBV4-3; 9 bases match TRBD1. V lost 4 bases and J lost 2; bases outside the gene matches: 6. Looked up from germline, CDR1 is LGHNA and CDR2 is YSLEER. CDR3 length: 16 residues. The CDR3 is CASSPSGTGTYNEQFF. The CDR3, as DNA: TGCGCCAGCAGCCCGTCCGGGACAGGGACCTACAATGAGCAGTTCTTC.

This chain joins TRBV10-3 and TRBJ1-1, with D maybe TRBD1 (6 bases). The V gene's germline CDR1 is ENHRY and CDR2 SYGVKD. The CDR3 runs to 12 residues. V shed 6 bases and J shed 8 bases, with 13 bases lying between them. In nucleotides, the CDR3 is TGTGCCATCAGCAAACAGGGTCCCGAAGCTTTCTTT. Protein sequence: CAISKQGPEAFF.

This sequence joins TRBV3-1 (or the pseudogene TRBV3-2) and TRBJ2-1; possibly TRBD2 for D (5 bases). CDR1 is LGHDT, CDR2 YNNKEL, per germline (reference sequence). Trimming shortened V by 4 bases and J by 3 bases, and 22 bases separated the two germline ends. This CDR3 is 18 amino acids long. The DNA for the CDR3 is TGTGCCAGCAGCCGCAAGAGGTGGGAGAGACCCTACTACAATGAGCAGTTCTTC. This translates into CASSRKRWERPYYNEQFF.

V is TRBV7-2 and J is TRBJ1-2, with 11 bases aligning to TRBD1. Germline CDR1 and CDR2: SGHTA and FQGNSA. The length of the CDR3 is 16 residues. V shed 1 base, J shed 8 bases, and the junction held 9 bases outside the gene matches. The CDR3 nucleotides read TGTGCCAGCAGCTTAGTAGGGACAGGGGGTTTGGGAGGCTACACCTTC. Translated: CASSLVGTGGLGGYTF.

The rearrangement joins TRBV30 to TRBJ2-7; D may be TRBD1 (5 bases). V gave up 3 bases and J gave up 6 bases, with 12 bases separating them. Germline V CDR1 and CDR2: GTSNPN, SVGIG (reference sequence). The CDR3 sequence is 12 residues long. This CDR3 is CAWSLGVGEQYF. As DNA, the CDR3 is TGTGCCTGGAGCCTAGGGGTCGGCGAGCAGTACTTC.

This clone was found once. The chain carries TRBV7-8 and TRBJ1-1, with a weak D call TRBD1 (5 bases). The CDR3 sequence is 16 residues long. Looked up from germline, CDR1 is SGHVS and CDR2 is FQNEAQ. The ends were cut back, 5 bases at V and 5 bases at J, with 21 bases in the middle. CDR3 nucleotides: TGTGCCAGCAGCCAGCGCGCATGGGGGGTTGGAACTGAAGCTTTCTTT. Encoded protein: CASSQRAWGVGTEAFF.

CDR3 bases: TGTGCCAGCAGTGGCCAGGACAGGGGGGCCGGGGAGCTGTTTTTT. It translates to CASSGQDRGAGELFF. The chain recombines TRBV7-9 with TRBJ2-2, with 10 bases aligning to TRBD1. CDR1 and CDR2 (germline): SEHNR, FQNEAQ (reference sequence). Trimming took 6 bases from V and 6 from J; bases not matched to a gene: 7. The CDR3 spans 15 residues.

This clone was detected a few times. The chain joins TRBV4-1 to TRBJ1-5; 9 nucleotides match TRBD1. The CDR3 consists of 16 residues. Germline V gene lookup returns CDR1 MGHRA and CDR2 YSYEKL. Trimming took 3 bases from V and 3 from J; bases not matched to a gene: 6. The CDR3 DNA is TGCGCCAGCAGCCATACCGGGACAGGGTCCAATCAGCCCCAGCATTTT. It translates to CASSHTGTGSNQPQHF.

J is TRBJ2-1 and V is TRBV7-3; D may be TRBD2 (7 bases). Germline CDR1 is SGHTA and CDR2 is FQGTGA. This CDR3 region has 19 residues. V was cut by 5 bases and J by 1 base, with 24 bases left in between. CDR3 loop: CASSPWPGGRGGSYNEQFF. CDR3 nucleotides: TGTGCCAGCAGCCCCTGGCCCGGGGGGAGAGGGGGGTCCTACAATGAGCAGTTCTTC.

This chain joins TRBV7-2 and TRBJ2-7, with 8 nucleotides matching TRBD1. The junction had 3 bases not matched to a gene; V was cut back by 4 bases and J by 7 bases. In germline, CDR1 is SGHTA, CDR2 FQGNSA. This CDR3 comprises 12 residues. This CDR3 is CASSYGQGEQYF. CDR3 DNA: TGTGCCAGCAGCTACGGACAGGGTGAGCAGTACTTC.

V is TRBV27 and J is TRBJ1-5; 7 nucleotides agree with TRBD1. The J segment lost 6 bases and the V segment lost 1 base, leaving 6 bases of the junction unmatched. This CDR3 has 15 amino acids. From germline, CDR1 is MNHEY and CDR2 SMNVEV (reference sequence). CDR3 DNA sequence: TGTGCCAGCAGTTTATTTGGGCAGGGGGGTCAGCCCCAGCATTTT. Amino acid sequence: CASSLFGQGGQPQHF.

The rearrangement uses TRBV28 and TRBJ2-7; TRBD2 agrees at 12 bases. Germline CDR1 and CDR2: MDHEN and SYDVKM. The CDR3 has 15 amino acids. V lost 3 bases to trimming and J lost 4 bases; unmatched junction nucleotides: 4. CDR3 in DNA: TGTGCCAGCAGTTTTCTGACTAGCGGGAGTTACGAGCAGTACTTC. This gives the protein CASSFLTSGSYEQYF.

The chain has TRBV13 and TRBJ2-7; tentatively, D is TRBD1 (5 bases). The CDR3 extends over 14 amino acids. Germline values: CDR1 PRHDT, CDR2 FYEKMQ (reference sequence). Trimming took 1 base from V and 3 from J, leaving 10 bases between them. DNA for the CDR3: TGTGCCAGCAGCTTAGCCCGGACAAACTACGAGCAGTACTTC. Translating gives CASSLARTNYEQYF.